This T cell receptor (beta chain) was documented in a study of blood T cells in healthy people across ages. Notes on the study in general: Diversity was higher, and naive CD4+ cells more numerous, in long-lived donors than in aged donors. There was no known CMV status for donors, so expanded clonotype changes were possibly confounded.

Remarks on this clonotype: Its antigen is as yet unknown.

Peripheral blood samples of 7.5 to 10 milliliters were drawn from each donor. It was with a sample-barcoded 5' primer and a J-beta primer mix that a second PCR of about 6 to 12 cycles was run. TCRdb called the 5' RACE reads again in MiXCR, with one record for every CDR3 protein. This table holds approximately 850,000 distinct CDR3 sequences, under 45% found once. With 6 bases removed from V and 5 bases from J, the gap between germline ends came to 20 bases. The germline CDR1 and CDR2 sequences are MDHEN and SYDVKM. The CDR3 spans 15 residues. The receptor was derived from a man between 60 and 75 years old in good health. Input material: blood. This sequence joins TRBV28 and TRBJ2-7; a weak D match, TRBD2 (7 bases). The CDR3: CASSPAGAGPHEQYF. The CDR3 DNA sequence: TGTGCCAGCAGCCCTGCGGGGGCGGGTCCCCACGAGCAGTACTTC.